Below, 9 T cell receptor beta chains from the same sample are listed, as sequenced in a study of blood T cells in healthy people across ages. Combining a sample-barcoded 5' primer with a J-beta primer mix, a second PCR ran for roughly 6 to 12 cycles. TCRdb fed the 5' RACE reads into MiXCR, producing one record per CDR3 protein. Of some 900,000 distinct CDR3 sequences listed, roughly 52% are singletons. The sample consisted of blood. These receptors all stem from a man aged 30 to 39 in good health.

The chain recombines TRBV7-8 with TRBJ2-7; TRBD2 matches at 7 bases. V was clipped by 1 base and J by 2 bases; unmatched bases: 5. Germline V CDR1 and CDR2: SGHVS, FQNEAQ. This CDR3 region has 15 residues. The CDR3 region is CASSLEGGGAYEQYF. The DNA of the CDR3 is TGTGCCAGCAGCTTAGAGGGCGGGGGTGCCTACGAGCAGTACTTC.

The chain recombines TRBV3-1 with TRBJ2-3, with 8 nucleotides matching TRBD2. Trimming cost V 0 bases and J 2 bases; bases outside gene matches: 10. CDR1 and CDR2 (germline): LGHDT, YNNKEL (reference sequence). CDR3 size: 18 residues. The CDR3 reads CASSQDSAGVFITDTQYF. In nucleotides, the CDR3 is TGTGCCAGCAGCCAAGATTCAGCGGGGGTATTTATCACAGATACGCAGTATTTT.

There are a few counts of this clonotype. The chain has TRBV20-1 and TRBJ2-4; D unclear. V was shortened by 6 bases and J by 1 base, with 13 bases between the two germline ends. Germline V gene sequence: CDR1 DFQATT, CDR2 SNEGSKA (reference sequence). This CDR3 has 14 residues. This chain's CDR3 is CSAVRIQAKNIQYF. Written as DNA, the CDR3 is TGCAGTGCGGTCAGGATACAGGCCAAAAACATTCAGTACTTC.

This clonotype turned up a few times. The chain joins TRBV10-3 to TRBJ1-1; D is unresolved. Germline CDR1 is ENHRY and CDR2 is SYGVKD. With 0 bases removed from V and 11 bases from J, the gap between germline ends came to 10 bases. CDR3 length: 12 residues. DNA for the CDR3: TGTGCCATCAGTGAGTCGGGTCCTTCTGCTTTCTTT. Translating gives CAISESGPSAFF.

CDR3 DNA: TGTGCCAGCAGTCCGGCCCCGTCGGCCTACAATGAGCAGTTCTTC. Protein sequence: CASSPAPSAYNEQFF. The chain uses TRBV6-5 and TRBJ2-1; D call uncertain. V lost 5 bases and J 2 bases, leaving 13 bases between the germline ends. This CDR3 has 15 residues. Germline V gene data show CDR1 as MNHEY and CDR2 as SVGAGI.

This clonotype was seen many times. The chain uses TRBV28 and TRBJ2-7; D might be TRBD1 (5 bases). The CDR3 is made up of 15 amino acids. Trimming removed 2 bases from V and 0 bases from J, with 11 bases in between. Germline V lookup: CDR1 MDHEN, CDR2 SYDVKM. The CDR3 protein is CASSLVQVHSYEQYF. The CDR3 DNA reads as TGTGCCAGCAGTTTAGTACAGGTACACTCCTACGAGCAGTACTTC.

The V and J genes are TRBV20-1 and TRBJ1-6, with 7 bases fitting TRBD1. Trimming took 6 bases from V and 6 from J; bases not matched to a gene: 8. This CDR3 has 14 amino acids. The germline V gene encodes CDR1 DFQATT and CDR2 SNEGSKA (reference sequence). The DNA of the CDR3 is TGCAGTGCGGACGGACAGGCTGCTAATTCACCCCTCCACTTT. Encoded protein: CSADGQAANSPLHF.

The sample holds a few counts of this clonotype. The chain combines TRBV20-1 with TRBJ1-4, with 8 bases that match TRBD1. This CDR3 spans 15 amino acids. Trimming removed 0 bases from V and 6 bases from J; junction bases left unmatched: 6. CDR1 and CDR2 from the germline V gene are DFQATT and SNEGSKA (reference sequence). CDR3 amino acids: CSARDKGQGYEKLFF. The CDR3 nucleotides are TGCAGTGCTAGAGATAAAGGACAGGGATATGAAAAACTGTTTTTT.

This clonotype was recorded a few times. The CDR3 spells CASSQDRLAREQYF. In nucleotides, the CDR3 is TGCGCCAGCAGCCAGGATCGACTAGCGAGGGAGCAGTACTTC. The chain uses TRBV4-3 and TRBJ2-7, with TRBD2 matching over 8 bases. Germline loops: CDR1 LGHNA, CDR2 YSLEER. V shed 3 bases, J shed 7 bases, and the junction held 8 bases outside the gene matches. The CDR3 extends over 14 amino acids.